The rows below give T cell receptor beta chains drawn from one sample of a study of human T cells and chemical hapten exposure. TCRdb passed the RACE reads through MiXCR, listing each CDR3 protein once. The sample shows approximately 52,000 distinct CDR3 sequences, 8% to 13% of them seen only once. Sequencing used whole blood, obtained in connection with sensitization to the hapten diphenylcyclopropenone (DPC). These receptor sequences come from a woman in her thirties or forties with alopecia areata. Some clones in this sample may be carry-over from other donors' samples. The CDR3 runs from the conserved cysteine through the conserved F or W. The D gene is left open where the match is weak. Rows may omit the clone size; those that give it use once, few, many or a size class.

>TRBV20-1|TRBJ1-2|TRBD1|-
TGCAGTGCAGAAGCATATGGGACAGGCTATGGCTACACCTTC
CSAEAYGTGYGYTF
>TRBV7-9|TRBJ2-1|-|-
TGTGCCAGCAGCCCAACACCGGGGGCCTACAATGAGCAGTTCTTC
CASSPTPGAYNEQFF
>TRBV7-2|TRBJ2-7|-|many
TGTGCCAGCAGCTTAGCGCCAGGGCAACCCTACGAGCAGTACTTC
CASSLAPGQPYEQYF
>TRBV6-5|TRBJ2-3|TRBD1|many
TGTGCCAGCAGTAGACAGGGGCGAAGCACAGATACGCAGTATTTT
CASSRQGRSTDTQYF
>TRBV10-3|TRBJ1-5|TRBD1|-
TGTGCCATCAGTGAGTCGAGGGGGACAGATCAGCCCCAGCATTTT
CAISESRGTDQPQHF
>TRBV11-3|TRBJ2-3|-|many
TGTGCCAGCAGCTTATTCTCAGCGGGTCATGGTGATACGCAGTATTTT
CASSLFSAGHGDTQYF
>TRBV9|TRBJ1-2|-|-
TGTGCCAGCACCAGCGGCTATGGCTACACCTTC
CASTSGYGYTF
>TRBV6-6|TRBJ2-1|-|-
TGTGCCAGCAGTAATGGAGGCAGGGTGAAAAATGAGCAGTTCTTC
CASSNGGRVKNEQFF
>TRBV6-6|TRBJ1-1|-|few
TGTGCCAGCAGGGGGACGACAGGGAACACTGAAGCTTTCTTT
CASRGTTGNTEAFF
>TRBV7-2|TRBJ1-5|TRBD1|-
TGTGCCAGCAGCCCCGGACAGGCCCTTTATCAGCCCCAGCATTTT
CASSPGQALYQPQHF
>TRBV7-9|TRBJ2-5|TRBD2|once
TGTGCCAGCAGCGGAGCCCTAGCGGGGGGCCAAGAGACCCAGTACTTC
CASSGALAGGQETQYF
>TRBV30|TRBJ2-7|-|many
TGTGCCTGGAGTGTACGGGCCTCGGGTTACGAGCAGTACTTC
CAWSVRASGYEQYF
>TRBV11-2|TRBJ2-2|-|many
TGTGCCAGCAGCTTAGTCCTCACCGGGGAGCTGTTTTTT
CASSLVLTGELFF
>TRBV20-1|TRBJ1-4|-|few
TGCAGTGCGGGTTCAGGAGAAAAACTGTTTTTT
CSAGSGEKLFF
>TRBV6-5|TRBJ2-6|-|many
TGTGCCAGCAGGATACCTGGGGCCAACGTCCTGACTTTC
CASRIPGANVLTF
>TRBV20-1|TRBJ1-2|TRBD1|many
TGCAGTGCAACGACAGGGGACTTCTCGCTCTACACCTTC
CSATTGDFSLYTF
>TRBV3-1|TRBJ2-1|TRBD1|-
TGCGCCAGCGGGCAGGTATTAGGGACAGGGGACAATGAGCAGTTCTTC
CASGQVLGTGDNEQFF
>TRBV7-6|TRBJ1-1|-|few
TGTGCCAGCAGCTTATCTTCGGGGGCTTTAGAGACTGAAGCTTTCTTT
CASSLSSGALETEAFF
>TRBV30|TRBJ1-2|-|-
TGTGCCTGGGCACCGGGAGTGGCTAACTATGGCTACACCTTC
CAWAPGVANYGYTF
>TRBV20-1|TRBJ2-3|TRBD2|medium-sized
TGCAGTGCTAGTGGGGCTAGCGGGGGGGCCGTCCGTAGCACAGATACGCAGTATTTT
CSASGASGGAVRSTDTQYF